This T cell receptor (beta chain) was captured in a study of cytomegalovirus exposure and HLA in healthy donors. About the research overall: Researchers previously reported finding 90 million to 130 million unique TCR beta sequences from roughly 200 million T cells. Whole-study findings and limits: An analysis that came later showed most CMV-associated TCR beta chains appearing HLA-restricted. An analysis that was carried out later associated fewer than 20,000 TCR beta sequences with HLA alleles at 0.05 false discovery rate.

The study ran its PCR with 60 Vbeta and 13 Jbeta primers. Original processing methods: Later, roughly 86 million unique TCR beta chains were counted in an analysis, and around 11 million of them were shared. Libraries were prepared by immunoSEQ multiplex PCR; TCRdb keeps only in-frame clonotypes and omits some of them. V, J and clone size reflect that table, while D and trimming were determined from the DNA. The sample shows 150,000 to 200,000 clones, approximately 73% of them seen only once. Comments on this clone: Its antigen is not known.

The source material was PBMCs. This TCR came from a woman in her thirties in good health and CMV-seropositive.

CDR3 residues: CASSPGQMNTEAFF. DNA for the CDR3: TGTGCCAGCAGCCCGGGACAGATGAACACTGAAGCTTTCTTT. The V and J genes are TRBV5-6 and TRBJ1-1, with 7 nucleotides matching TRBD1. CDR1 and CDR2 (germline): SGHDT, YYEEEE. The CDR3 has 14 residues. Trimming at V came to 4 bases and at J to 0 bases, leaving 3 bases not matched to a gene.